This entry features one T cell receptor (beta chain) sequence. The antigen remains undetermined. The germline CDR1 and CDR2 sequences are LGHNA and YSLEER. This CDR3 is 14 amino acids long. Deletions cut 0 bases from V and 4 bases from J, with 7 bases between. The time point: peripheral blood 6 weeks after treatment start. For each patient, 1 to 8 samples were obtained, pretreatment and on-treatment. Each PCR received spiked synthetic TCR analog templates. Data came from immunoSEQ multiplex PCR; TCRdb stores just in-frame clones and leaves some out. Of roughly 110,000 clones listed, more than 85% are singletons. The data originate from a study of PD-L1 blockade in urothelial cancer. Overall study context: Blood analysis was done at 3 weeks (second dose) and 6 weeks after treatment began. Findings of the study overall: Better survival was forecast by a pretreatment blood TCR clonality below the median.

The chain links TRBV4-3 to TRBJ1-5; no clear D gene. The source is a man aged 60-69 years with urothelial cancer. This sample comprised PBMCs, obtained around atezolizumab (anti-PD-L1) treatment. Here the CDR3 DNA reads TGCGCCAGCAGCCAAGATCGGAGGAATCAGCCCCAGCATTTT. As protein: CASSQDRRNQPQHF.